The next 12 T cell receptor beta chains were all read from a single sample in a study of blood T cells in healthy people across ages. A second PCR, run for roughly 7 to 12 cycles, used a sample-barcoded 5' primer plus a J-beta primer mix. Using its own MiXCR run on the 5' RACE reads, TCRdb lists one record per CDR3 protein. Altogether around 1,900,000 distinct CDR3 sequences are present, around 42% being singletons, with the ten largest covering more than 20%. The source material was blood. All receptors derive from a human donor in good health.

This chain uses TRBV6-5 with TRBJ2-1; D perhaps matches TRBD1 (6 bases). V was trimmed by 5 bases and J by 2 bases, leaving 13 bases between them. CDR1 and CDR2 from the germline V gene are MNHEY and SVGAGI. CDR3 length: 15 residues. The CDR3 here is CASSEAGAAYNEQFF. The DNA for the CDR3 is TGTGCCAGCAGTGAGGCAGGGGCGGCCTACAATGAGCAGTTCTTC.

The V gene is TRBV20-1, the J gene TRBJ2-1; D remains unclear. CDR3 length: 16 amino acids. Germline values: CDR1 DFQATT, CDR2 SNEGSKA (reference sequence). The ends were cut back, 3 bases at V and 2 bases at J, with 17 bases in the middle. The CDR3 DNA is TGCAGTGCTAGTAGCTCTGAGCACGATACCTACAATGAGCAGTTCTTC. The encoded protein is CSASSSEHDTYNEQFF.

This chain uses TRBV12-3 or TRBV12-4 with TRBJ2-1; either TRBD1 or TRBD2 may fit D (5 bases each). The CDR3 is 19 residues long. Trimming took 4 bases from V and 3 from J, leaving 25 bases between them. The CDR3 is CASSSSYDVRGTGYNEQFF. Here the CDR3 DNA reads TGTGCCAGCAGTTCTAGTTATGATGTCCGAGGGACCGGCTACAATGAGCAGTTCTTC.

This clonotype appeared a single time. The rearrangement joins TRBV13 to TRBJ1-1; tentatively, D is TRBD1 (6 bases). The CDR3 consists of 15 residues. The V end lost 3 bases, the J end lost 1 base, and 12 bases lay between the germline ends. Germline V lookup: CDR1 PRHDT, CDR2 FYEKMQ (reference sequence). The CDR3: CASSLGGFTNTEAFF. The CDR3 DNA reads TGTGCCAGCAGCTTGGGGGGCTTTACGAACACTGAAGCTTTCTTT.

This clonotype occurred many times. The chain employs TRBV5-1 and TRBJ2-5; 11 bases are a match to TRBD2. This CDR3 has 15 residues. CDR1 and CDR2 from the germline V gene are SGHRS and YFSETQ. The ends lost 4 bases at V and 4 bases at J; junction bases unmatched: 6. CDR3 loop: CASSLSGGAGETQYF. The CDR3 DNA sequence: TGCGCCAGCAGCCTTAGCGGGGGGGCTGGAGAGACCCAGTACTTC.

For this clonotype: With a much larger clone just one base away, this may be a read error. This CDR3 is CASRASYDSPLHF. The CDR3 DNA follows: TGTGCCAGCAGGGCCTCCTATGATTCACCCCTCCACTTT. This chain joins TRBV7-6 and TRBJ1-6; D gene ambiguous. CDR1 and CDR2 from the germline V gene are SGHVS and FNYEAQ. CDR3 length: 13 residues.

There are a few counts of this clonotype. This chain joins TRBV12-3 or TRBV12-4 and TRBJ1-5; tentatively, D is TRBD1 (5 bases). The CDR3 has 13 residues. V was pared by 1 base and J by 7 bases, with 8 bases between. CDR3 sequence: CASSLGQWQPQHF. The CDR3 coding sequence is TGTGCCAGCAGTTTAGGACAGTGGCAGCCCCAGCATTTT.

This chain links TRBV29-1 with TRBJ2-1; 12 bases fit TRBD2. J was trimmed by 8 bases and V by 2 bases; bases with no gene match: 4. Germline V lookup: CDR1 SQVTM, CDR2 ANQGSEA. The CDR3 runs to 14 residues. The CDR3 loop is CSVESLAGGDEQFF. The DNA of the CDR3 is TGCAGCGTTGAATCTCTAGCGGGAGGGGATGAGCAGTTCTTC.

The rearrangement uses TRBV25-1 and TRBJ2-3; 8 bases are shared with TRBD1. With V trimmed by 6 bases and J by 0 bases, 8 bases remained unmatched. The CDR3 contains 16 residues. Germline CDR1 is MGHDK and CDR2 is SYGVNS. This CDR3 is CASRASGQESTDTQYF. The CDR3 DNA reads TGTGCCAGCAGGGCGTCGGGACAGGAAAGCACAGATACGCAGTATTTT.

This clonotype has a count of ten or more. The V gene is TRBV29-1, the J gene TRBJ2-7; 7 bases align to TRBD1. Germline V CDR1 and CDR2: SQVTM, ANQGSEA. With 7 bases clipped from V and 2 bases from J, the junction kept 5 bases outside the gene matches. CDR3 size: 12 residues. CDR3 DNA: TGCAGCGCCTGGACAGGCACCTACGAGCAGTACTTC. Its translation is CSAWTGTYEQYF.

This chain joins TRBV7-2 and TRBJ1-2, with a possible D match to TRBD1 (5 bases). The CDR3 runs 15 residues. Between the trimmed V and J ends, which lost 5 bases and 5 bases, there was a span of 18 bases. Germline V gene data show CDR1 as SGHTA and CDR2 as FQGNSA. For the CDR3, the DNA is TGTGCCAGCAGCCAAGACAGTGGAAGGGCTTATGGCTACACCTTC. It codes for CASSQDSGRAYGYTF.

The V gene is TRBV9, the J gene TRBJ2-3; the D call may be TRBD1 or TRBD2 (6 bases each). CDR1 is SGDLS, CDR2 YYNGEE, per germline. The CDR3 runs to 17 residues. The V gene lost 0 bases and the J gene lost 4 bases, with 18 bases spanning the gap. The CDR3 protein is CASSVVGLGGGADTQYF. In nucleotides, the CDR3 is TGTGCCAGCAGCGTAGTAGGCCTGGGGGGCGGTGCAGATACGCAGTATTTT.